The rows below give T cell receptor beta chains drawn from one sample of a study of T cell changes during pregnancy in multiple sclerosis. Libraries were prepared by immunoSEQ multiplex PCR; TCRdb keeps only in-frame clonotypes and omits some of them. The profile shows tens of thousands of clones, 91% of them singletons. The sample here was CD8+ T cells from peripheral blood mononuclear cells, taken before pregnancy. All receptors come from a female donor with multiple sclerosis, enrolled in a pregnancy study. CDR3s include the opening cysteine and the closing phenylalanine or tryptophan. Fields, in order: V gene, D gene, clone size, J gene, CDR3 DNA, CDR3 protein. The D gene is left open where the match is weak. Some rows have no size entry. The others give once, few or many, or a class for an expanded clone.

TRBV7-8,TRBD2,-,TRBJ2-1,TGTGCCAGCCTGATTTCGGGGGGACCCTACAATGAGCAGTTCTTC,CASLISGGPYNEQFF
TRBV5-1,-,-,TRBJ1-1,TGCGCCAGCAGCGGGGCGGGGGAAAAGACTGAAGCTTTCTTT,CASSGAGEKTEAFF
TRBV7-9,-,-,TRBJ2-7,TGTGCCAGCAGCTTAGCGCCTAGAACCTACGAGCAGTACTTC,CASSLAPRTYEQYF
TRBV5-5,TRBD2,-,TRBJ2-7,TGTGCCAGCACTAGCGGCTCCTACGAGCAGTACTTC,CASTSGSYEQYF
TRBV2,TRBD2,-,TRBJ2-4,TGTGCCAGCAGGGTAGCGGGGGGGCCATACATTCAGTACTTC,CASRVAGGPYIQYF
TRBV9,-,once,TRBJ2-3,TGTGCCAGCAGCCCTCCGACAGATACGCAGTATTTT,CASSPPTDTQYF
TRBV10-3,TRBD2,-,TRBJ2-2,TGTGCCATCAGTGAAAGGTTCGGGACTAGCGGGGGATTGAACACCGGGGAGCTGTTTTTT,CAISERFGTSGGLNTGELFF
TRBV9,-,-,TRBJ2-1,TGTGCCAGCAGCCCTACGACAGGAGAAGCCTACAATGAGCAGTTCTTC,CASSPTTGEAYNEQFF
TRBV6-5,TRBD2,once,TRBJ2-7,TGTGCCAGCAGCCCGGTAGCGGGTGAAGCCTACGAGCAGTACTTC,CASSPVAGEAYEQYF
TRBV27,TRBD1,-,TRBJ1-5,TGTGCCAGCAGTTTAACAGGGGGCGTCCAGCCCCAGCATTTT,CASSLTGGVQPQHF
TRBV9,-,-,TRBJ2-3,TGTGCCAGCAGCCCCCCCCAGCAGGGGGGCGCAGATACGCAGTATTTT,CASSPPQQGGADTQYF
TRBV9,TRBD1,-,TRBJ2-3,TGTGCCAGCAGCTCGGACAGGGAGAGAGATACGCAGTATTTT,CASSSDRERDTQYF
TRBV9,-,-,TRBJ1-5,TGTGCCAGCAGCGTAGGGGGAGATAGCAATCAGCCCCAGCATTTT,CASSVGGDSNQPQHF
TRBV25-1,-,-,TRBJ2-2,TGTGCCAGCAGTGGAGGGGGGGAGCTGTTTTTT,CASSGGGELFF
TRBV19,TRBD2,few,TRBJ2-1,TGTGCCAGTAGTAGACTAGCGGGGGGCAATGAGCAGTTCTTC,CASSRLAGGNEQFF
TRBV7-8,-,-,TRBJ1-4,TGTGCCAGCAGCCAAGGGGCAGGGAATGAAAAACTGTTTTTT,CASSQGAGNEKLFF
TRBV5-1,TRBD1,-,TRBJ2-7,TGCGCCAGCAGCTGGGAACAGGGGTACGAGCAGTACTTC,CASSWEQGYEQYF
TRBV10-3,TRBD1,once,TRBJ1-2,TGTGCCATCAGCCCCTCAGGACAGGGGCTTTTCGGCTACACCTTC,CAISPSGQGLFGYTF
TRBV9,TRBD1,few,TRBJ1-4,TGTGCCAGCAGCGTAGAAGGGGGCGATGAAAAACTGTTTTTT,CASSVEGGDEKLFF
TRBV2,TRBD1,-,TRBJ2-2,TGTGCCAGCAGTGAAGGGACAGGTAACACCGGGGAGCTGTTTTTT,CASSEGTGNTGELFF
TRBV11-2,-,-,TRBJ2-4,TGTGCCAGCAGCTTTGGGGGGAGAAAAAACATTCAGTACTTC,CASSFGGRKNIQYF
TRBV27,-,-,TRBJ1-2,TGTGCCAGCAGACCCACCAAGGGGTCCGTCACCTTC,CASRPTKGSVTF
TRBV5-4,-,-,TRBJ2-5,TGTGCCAGCAGCTTGGCGCTAGCGCCAGGGTTGGGAGAGACCCAGTACTTC,CASSLALAPGLGETQYF
TRBV2,TRBD1,-,TRBJ1-2,TGTGCCAGCAGTTCAGGGGGAGAAGAGTATGGCTACACCTTC,CASSSGGEEYGYTF
TRBV7-8,TRBD2,-,TRBJ2-1,TGTGCCAGCACCTGGGGGGGATCCTACAATGAGCAGTTCTTC,CASTWGGSYNEQFF
TRBV29-1,-,-,TRBJ1-2,TGCAGCGTTGAAGATCGTAAGGGGCACGGCTATGGCTACACCTTC,CSVEDRKGHGYGYTF
TRBV5-1,-,-,TRBJ1-1,TGCGCCAGCAGATTTGAGGGAACTACTGAAGCTTTCTTT,CASRFEGTTEAFF
TRBV11-1,-,-,TRBJ2-7,TGTGCCAGCAGGCTGGCAAGGGCAGGGCGAGGAGAGCAGTACTTC,CASRLARAGRGEQYF
TRBV13,-,-,TRBJ2-2,TGTGCCAGCACCCTAGGAGGGGGCACCGGGGAGCTGTTTTTT,CASTLGGGTGELFF
TRBV7-8,TRBD1,-,TRBJ1-2,TGTGCCGCCTCACAGGGGATGGGCTATGGCTACACCTTC,CAASQGMGYGYTF
TRBV11-1,-,-,TRBJ2-7,TGTGCCAGCAGCTTCGCAGGGGGGTCCTACGAGCAGTACTTC,CASSFAGGSYEQYF
TRBV19,-,-,TRBJ1-6,TGTGCCAGTAGTACGACAGGTTATAATTCACCCCTCCACTTT,CASSTTGYNSPLHF
TRBV5-5,-,-,TRBJ2-1,TGTGCCAGCAGCTTTTTCATGGGCGCTGAGCAGTTCTTC,CASSFFMGAEQFF
TRBV4-1,-,-,TRBJ2-7,TGCGCCAGCAGCCGCCCAGGCGTGGGACTCGGGGAGCAGTACTTC,CASSRPGVGLGEQYF
TRBV9,TRBD1,-,TRBJ2-2,TGTGCCAGCACTGGGACAGGGGGAATCGGGGAGCTGTTTTTT,CASTGTGGIGELFF
TRBV6-4,TRBD2,-,TRBJ2-3,TGTGCCAGCAGTGACTCGCCGGGGGGGAGCACAGATACGCAGTATTTT,CASSDSPGGSTDTQYF
TRBV5-6,-,-,TRBJ1-2,TGTGCCAGCAGCTTGCCGGCCCGGGAGTATGGCTACACCTTC,CASSLPAREYGYTF
TRBV4-1,-,-,TRBJ2-7,TGCGCCAGCAGCCAAGTCGCGGCGAACTCCTACGAGCAGTACTTC,CASSQVAANSYEQYF
TRBV27,-,-,TRBJ1-5,TGTGCCAGCAGTTTAGCAGGCTCGGTTCAGCCCCAGCATTTT,CASSLAGSVQPQHF
TRBV5-1,TRBD2,-,TRBJ2-7,TGCGCCAGCAGCTTGGTTAGCGGGGATGAGCAGTACTTC,CASSLVSGDEQYF
TRBV27,TRBD2,-,TRBJ2-7,TGTGCCAGCAGTTGGGGGACTAGCGGGGGCGAGCAGTACTTC,CASSWGTSGGEQYF
TRBV6-1,-,-,TRBJ1-1,TGTGCCAGCAGTGACTCAGGACACCTGAACACTGAAGCTTTCTTT,CASSDSGHLNTEAFF
TRBV29-1,-,-,TRBJ2-5,TGCAGCGTCGCCGGGGGACAGCAAAAAGAGACCCAGTACTTC,CSVAGGQQKETQYF
TRBV7-6,TRBD2,-,TRBJ2-3,TGTGCCAGCAGCTCGGCGGGGGGGCCTGATACGCAGTATTTT,CASSSAGGPDTQYF
TRBV7-3,-,-,TRBJ2-1,TGTGCCAGCGGGGGGGCGGGAAATGAGCAGTTCTTC,CASGGAGNEQFF
TRBV30,-,-,TRBJ1-2,TGTGCCTGGAGTGTATATGGGCTTACTAACTATGGCTACACCTTC,CAWSVYGLTNYGYTF
TRBV7-9,TRBD1,medium-sized,TRBJ1-5,TGTGCCAGCAGCCCGACAGGGTCCGGGGATCAGCCCCAGCATTTT,CASSPTGSGDQPQHF
TRBV29-1,TRBD1,-,TRBJ2-4,TGCAGCGTGTGGACAGGGCTCGCCAAAAACATTCAGTACTTC,CSVWTGLAKNIQYF
TRBV4-1,TRBD1,-,TRBJ1-4,TGCGCCAGCAGCCATCTGGACAGGGTGGGCGAAAAACTGTTTTTT,CASSHLDRVGEKLFF
TRBV7-8,TRBD2,-,TRBJ2-3,TGTGCCAGCAGCGTCGGGACTAGCGTAAGCACAGATACGCAGTATTTT,CASSVGTSVSTDTQYF